Presented here are 8 T cell receptor beta chains from one specimen sequenced in a study of PD-L1 blockade in urothelial cancer. The method was immunoSEQ multiplex PCR; TCRdb's version includes in-frame clones alone and lacks a portion of them. The profile shows 30,000 or so clones, approximately 90% of them singletons. Time point indicated: peripheral blood 6 weeks after treatment start. The sequencing used PBMCs, collected around atezolizumab (anti-PD-L1) treatment. The receptors stem from a man older than 75 with urothelial cancer.

The chain carries TRBV28 and TRBJ2-5, with D hard to call. Germline values: CDR1 MDHEN, CDR2 SYDVKM. CDR3 length: 13 residues. V lost 7 bases to trimming and J lost 1 base, with 10 bases between them. The CDR3: CASTPRVQETQYF. In DNA form, the CDR3 reads TGTGCCAGCACCCCCCGGGTCCAAGAGACCCAGTACTTC.

The chain is built from TRBV30 and TRBJ2-3; D possibly corresponds to TRBD1 (6 bases). V lost 4 bases and J 1 base, leaving 12 bases between the germline ends. Germline-derived CDR1 and CDR2 are GTSNPN and SVGIG (reference sequence). The CDR3 is 14 amino acids. CDR3 sequence: CAWTGARGTDTQYF. CDR3 DNA: TGTGCCTGGACAGGGGCGCGGGGCACAGATACGCAGTATTTT.

This clone occurred a few times. The chain couples TRBV7-7 to TRBJ2-2; 8 positions match TRBD2. There are 14 residues in the CDR3. The J segment lost 7 bases and the V segment lost 5 bases, leaving 6 bases of the junction unmatched. Germline V lookup: CDR1 SSHAT, CDR2 FNYEAQ (reference sequence). CDR3 nucleotide sequence: TGTGCCAGCAGCGAGGGACTAGGGATCGGGGAGCTGTTTTTT. This translates into CASSEGLGIGELFF.

The chain combines TRBV27 with TRBJ2-7, with 9 nucleotides matching TRBD2. The length of the CDR3 is 15 residues. Trimming cost V 2 bases and J 2 bases; bases outside gene matches: 4. The V gene's germline CDR1 is MNHEY and CDR2 SMNVEV (reference sequence). The CDR3 loop is CASSLSLAGTYEQYF. Here the CDR3 DNA reads TGTGCCAGCAGTTTAAGCCTAGCGGGAACCTACGAGCAGTACTTC.

This chain connects TRBV4-1 to TRBJ1-1; 7 bases are shared with TRBD1. This CDR3 spans 15 amino acids. With V trimmed by 6 bases and J by 5 bases, 12 bases remained unmatched. Per germline, CDR1 MGHRA and CDR2 YSYEKL. The CDR3 coding sequence is TGCGCCAGCAGAAATCCAACAGGGGTCGAGACTGAAGCTTTCTTT. Amino acid sequence: CASRNPTGVETEAFF.

This clone was detected only once. This chain links TRBV7-4 with TRBJ1-3; D gene unclear. V lost 10 bases, J lost 7 bases, and 14 bases lay in between. Germline V gene data show CDR1 as SGHVT and CDR2 as SQSDAQ. The CDR3 contains 12 residues. The CDR3 sequence: CANPLPGNTIYF. CDR3 coding DNA: TGTGCCAACCCACTCCCCGGGAACACCATATATTTT.

The J gene is TRBJ2-4, the V gene TRBV19, with D perhaps matching TRBD2 (6 bases). Germline CDR1 reads LNHDA; CDR2 reads SQIVND (reference sequence). The CDR3 is 14 amino acids. Deletions cut 3 bases from V and 5 bases from J, with 11 bases between. CDR3 sequence (DNA): TGTGCCAGTAGTATTGGAGGGGTAGAAAACATTCAGTACTTC. It translates to CASSIGGVENIQYF.

The chain recombines TRBV7-2 with TRBJ2-1; the match to TRBD2 covers 9 bases. Germline-derived CDR1 and CDR2 are SGHTA and FQGNSA. V was clipped by 3 bases and J by 0 bases; unmatched bases: 0. The CDR3 is made up of 15 amino acids. The CDR3 region is CASSFSGSSYNEQFF. The DNA for the CDR3 is TGTGCCAGCAGCTTTAGCGGGAGCTCCTACAATGAGCAGTTCTTC.